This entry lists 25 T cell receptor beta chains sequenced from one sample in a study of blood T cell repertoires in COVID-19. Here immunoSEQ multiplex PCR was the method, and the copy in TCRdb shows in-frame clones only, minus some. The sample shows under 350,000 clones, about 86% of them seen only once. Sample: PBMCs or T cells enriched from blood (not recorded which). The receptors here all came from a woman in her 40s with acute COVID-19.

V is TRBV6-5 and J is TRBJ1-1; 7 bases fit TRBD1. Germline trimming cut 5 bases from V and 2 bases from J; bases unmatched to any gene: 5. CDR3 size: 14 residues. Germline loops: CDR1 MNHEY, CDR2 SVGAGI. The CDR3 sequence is CASSRTGSNTEAFF. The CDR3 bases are TGTGCCAGCAGTCGGACAGGTAGCAACACTGAAGCTTTCTTT.

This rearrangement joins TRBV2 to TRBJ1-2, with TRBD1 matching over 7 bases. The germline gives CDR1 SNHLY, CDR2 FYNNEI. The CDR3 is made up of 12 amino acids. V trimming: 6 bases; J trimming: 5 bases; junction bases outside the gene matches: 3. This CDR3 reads CASRGDRYGYTF. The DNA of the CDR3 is TGTGCCAGCAGAGGGGACAGATATGGCTACACCTTC. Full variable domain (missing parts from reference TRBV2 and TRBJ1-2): EPEVTQTPSHQVTQMGQEVILRCVPISNHLYFYWYRQILGQKVEFLVSFYNNEISEKSEIFDDQFSVERPDGSNFTLKIRSTKLEDSAMYFCASRGDRYGYTFGSGTRLTVV.

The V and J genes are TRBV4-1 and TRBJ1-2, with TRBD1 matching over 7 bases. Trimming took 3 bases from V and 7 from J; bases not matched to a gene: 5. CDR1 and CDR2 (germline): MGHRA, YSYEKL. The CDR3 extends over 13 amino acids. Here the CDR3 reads CASSHGTVPGYTF. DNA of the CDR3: TGCGCCAGCAGCCATGGGACAGTGCCTGGCTACACCTTC.

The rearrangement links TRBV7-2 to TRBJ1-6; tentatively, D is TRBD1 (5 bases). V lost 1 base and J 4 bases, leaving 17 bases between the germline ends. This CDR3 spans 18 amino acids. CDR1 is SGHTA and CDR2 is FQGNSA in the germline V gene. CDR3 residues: CASSLDGWGSGYNSPLHF. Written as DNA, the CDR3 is TGTGCCAGCAGCTTAGACGGCTGGGGGAGCGGGTATAATTCACCCCTCCACTTT.

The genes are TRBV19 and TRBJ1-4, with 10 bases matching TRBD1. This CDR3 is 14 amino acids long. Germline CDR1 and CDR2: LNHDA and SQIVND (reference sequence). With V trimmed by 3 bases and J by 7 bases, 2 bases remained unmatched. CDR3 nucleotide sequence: TGTGCCAGTAGTATCGACAGGGGGCGTGAAAAACTGTTTTTT. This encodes CASSIDRGREKLFF.

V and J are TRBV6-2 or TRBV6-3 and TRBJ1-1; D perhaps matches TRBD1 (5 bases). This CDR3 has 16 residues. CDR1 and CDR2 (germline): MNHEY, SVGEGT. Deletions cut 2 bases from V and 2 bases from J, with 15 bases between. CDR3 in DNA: TGTGCCAGCAGTTACAGACGGGGGGGTGTAAACACTGAAGCTTTCTTT. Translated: CASSYRRGGVNTEAFF.

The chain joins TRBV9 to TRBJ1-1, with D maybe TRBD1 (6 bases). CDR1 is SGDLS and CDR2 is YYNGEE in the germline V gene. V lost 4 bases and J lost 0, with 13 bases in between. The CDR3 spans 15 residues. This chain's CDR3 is CASSPRGYLNTEAFF. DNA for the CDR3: TGTGCCAGCAGCCCCAGGGGCTACTTGAACACTGAAGCTTTCTTT.

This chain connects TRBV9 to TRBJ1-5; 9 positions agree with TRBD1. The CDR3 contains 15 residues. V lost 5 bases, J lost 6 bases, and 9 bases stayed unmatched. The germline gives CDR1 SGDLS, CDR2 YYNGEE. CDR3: CASSSGTGFTQPQHF. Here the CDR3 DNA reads TGTGCCAGCAGTTCCGGGACAGGGTTTACTCAGCCCCAGCATTTT.

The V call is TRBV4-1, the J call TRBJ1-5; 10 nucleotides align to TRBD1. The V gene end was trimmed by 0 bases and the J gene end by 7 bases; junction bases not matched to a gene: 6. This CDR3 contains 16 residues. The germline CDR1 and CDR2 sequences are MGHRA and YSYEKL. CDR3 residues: CASSQDRDRGQQPQHF. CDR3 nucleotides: TGCGCCAGCAGCCAAGATCGGGACAGGGGACAACAGCCCCAGCATTTT.

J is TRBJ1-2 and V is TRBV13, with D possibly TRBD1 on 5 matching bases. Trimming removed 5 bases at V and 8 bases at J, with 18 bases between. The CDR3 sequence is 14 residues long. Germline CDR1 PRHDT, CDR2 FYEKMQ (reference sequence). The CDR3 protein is CASSRNFRVEGYTF. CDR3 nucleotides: TGTGCCAGCAGCCGCAATTTCAGGGTGGAGGGCTACACCTTC.

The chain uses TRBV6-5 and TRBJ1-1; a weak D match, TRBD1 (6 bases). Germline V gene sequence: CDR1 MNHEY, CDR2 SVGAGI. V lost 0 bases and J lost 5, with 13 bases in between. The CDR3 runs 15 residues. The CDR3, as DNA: TGTGCCAGCAGTTACTCGAGCAGGGGAGGGACTGAAGCTTTCTTT. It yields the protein CASSYSSRGGTEAFF.

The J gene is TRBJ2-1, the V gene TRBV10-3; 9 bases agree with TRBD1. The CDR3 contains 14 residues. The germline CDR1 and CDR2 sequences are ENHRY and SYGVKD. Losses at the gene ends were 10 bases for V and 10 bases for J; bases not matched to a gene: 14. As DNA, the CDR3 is TGTGCCACGCAGGGGACAGGGTTTAGGGGGGAGCAGTTCTTC. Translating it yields CATQGTGFRGEQFF.

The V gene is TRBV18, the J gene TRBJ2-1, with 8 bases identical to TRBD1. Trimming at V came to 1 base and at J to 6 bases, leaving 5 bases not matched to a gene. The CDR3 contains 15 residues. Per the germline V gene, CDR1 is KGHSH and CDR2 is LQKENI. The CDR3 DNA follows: TGTGCCAGCTCACCACGGACAGGGTCCGTCAATGAGCAGTTCTTC. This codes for CASSPRTGSVNEQFF.

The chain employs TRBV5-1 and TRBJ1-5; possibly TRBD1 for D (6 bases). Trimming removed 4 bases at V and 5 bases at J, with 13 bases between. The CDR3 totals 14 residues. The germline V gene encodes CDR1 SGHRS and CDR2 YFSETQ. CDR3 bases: TGCGCCAGCAGCCCCGACAGGATCGATCAGCCCCAGCATTTT. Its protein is CASSPDRIDQPQHF.

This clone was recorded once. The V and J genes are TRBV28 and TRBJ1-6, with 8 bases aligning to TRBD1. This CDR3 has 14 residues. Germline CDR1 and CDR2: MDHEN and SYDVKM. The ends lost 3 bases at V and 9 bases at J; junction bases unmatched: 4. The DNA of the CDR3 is TGTGCCAGCAGTTTTGGACAGGGTCGTTCACCCCTCCACTTT. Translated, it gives CASSFGQGRSPLHF.

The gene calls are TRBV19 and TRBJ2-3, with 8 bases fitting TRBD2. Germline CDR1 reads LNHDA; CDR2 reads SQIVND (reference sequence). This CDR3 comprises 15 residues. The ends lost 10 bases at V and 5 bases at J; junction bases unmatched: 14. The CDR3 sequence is CAISSTGTRQDTQYF. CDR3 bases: TGTGCCATCTCTAGTACCGGGACTAGGCAAGATACGCAGTATTTT.

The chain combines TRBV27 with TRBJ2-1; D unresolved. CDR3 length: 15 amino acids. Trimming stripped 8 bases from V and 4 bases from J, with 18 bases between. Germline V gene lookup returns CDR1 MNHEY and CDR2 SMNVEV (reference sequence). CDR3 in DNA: TGTGCCAGCGCCGAAGTGAGGTTTTCATACAATGAGCAGTTCTTC. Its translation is CASAEVRFSYNEQFF.

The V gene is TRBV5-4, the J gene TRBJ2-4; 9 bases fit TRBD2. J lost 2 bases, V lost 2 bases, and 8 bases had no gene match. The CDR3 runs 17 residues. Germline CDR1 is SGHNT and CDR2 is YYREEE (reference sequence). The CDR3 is CASSFGREGPSKNIQYF. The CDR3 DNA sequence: TGTGCCAGCAGCTTTGGGCGGGAGGGACCCTCCAAAAACATTCAGTACTTC. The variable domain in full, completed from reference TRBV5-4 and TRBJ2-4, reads ETGVTQSPTHLIKTRGQQVTLRCSSQSGHNTVSWYQQALGQGPQFIFQYYREEENGRGNFPPRFSGLQFPNYSSELNVNALELDDSALYLCASSFGREGPSKNIQYFGAGTRLSVL.

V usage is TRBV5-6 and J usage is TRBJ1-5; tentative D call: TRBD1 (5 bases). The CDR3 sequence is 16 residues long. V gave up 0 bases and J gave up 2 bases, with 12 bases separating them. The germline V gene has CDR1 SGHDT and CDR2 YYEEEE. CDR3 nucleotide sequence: TGTGCCAGCAGCTTGGGGACATTCAGGGGCAATCAGCCCCAGCATTTT. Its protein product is CASSLGTFRGNQPQHF.

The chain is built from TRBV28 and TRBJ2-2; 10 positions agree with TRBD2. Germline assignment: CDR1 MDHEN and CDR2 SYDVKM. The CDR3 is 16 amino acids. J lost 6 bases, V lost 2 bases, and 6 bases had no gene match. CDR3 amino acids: CASSLGASGSSGELFF. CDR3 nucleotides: TGTGCCAGCAGTTTAGGGGCTAGCGGGAGCTCCGGGGAGCTGTTTTTT.

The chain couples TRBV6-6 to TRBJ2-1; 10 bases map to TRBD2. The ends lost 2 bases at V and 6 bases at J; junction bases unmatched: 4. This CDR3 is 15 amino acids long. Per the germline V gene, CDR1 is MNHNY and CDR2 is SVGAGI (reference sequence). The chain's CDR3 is CASSYGTSGANEQFF. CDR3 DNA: TGTGCCAGCAGTTACGGTACTAGCGGGGCCAATGAGCAGTTCTTC.

As DNA, the CDR3 is TGTGCCAGCAGTTTGGATTTTCTAGCGGGAACCACAGATACGCAGTATTTT. Its translation: CASSLDFLAGTTDTQYF. The J gene is TRBJ2-3, the V gene TRBV2, with 9 bases matching TRBD2. The junction had 11 bases not matched to a gene; V was cut back by 5 bases and J by 2 bases. Germline V lookup: CDR1 SNHLY, CDR2 FYNNEI. CDR3 length: 17 amino acids.

In nucleotides, the CDR3 is TGCGCCAGCAGCCCAAGCCCGACAGGGGTCAACAATGAGCAGTTCTTC. Translation gives CASSPSPTGVNNEQFF. J is TRBJ2-1 and V is TRBV4-3; TRBD1 matches 8 bases. V trimming: 4 bases; J trimming: 5 bases; junction bases outside the gene matches: 10. CDR3 length equals 16 residues. CDR1 LGHNA and CDR2 YSLEER come from the germline V gene.

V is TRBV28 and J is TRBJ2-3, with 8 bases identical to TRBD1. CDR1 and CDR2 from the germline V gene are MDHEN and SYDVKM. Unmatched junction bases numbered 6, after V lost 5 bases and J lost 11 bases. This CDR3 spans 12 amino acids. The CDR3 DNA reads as TGTGCCAGCAGTATCGACAGGGGCAGGCAGTATTTT. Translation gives CASSIDRGRQYF.

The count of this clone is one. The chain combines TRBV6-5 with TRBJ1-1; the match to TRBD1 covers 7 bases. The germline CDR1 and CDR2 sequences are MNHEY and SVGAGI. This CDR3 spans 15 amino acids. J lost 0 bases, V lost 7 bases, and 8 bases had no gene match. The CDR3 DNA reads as TGTGCCAGCATCAAGAAGGGGGCATTGAACACTGAAGCTTTCTTT. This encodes CASIKKGALNTEAFF.